This T cell receptor (beta chain) came from a study of T cell repertoires in cytomegalovirus infection. For the study at large: Indications of both CMV infection and matching HLA type were provided by public TCR beta signatures.

Losses at the gene ends were 5 bases for V and 3 bases for J; bases not matched to a gene: 4. The CDR3 spans 14 residues. Germline values: CDR1 SGHTA, CDR2 FQGNSA. Whole-study findings and limits: Summed frequency of public TCR beta families distinguished CMV carriers with the relevant HLA. Dominating the ex vivo response were TCR beta clonotypes that were CMV-specific and HLA-C-restricted.

This clonotype was seen many times. Its antigen is unknown. TCRdb independently ran MiXCR on the reads; one entry per CDR3 protein. The top ten clones hold approximately 2.4% of a sample with roughly 320,000 distinct CDR3 sequences, about 9.2% of them seen once. This sequence originates from a human donor in good health (CMV status not recorded). Some clones in this sample may be carry-over from other donors' samples. Sequencing was done on a sample of PBMCs. The V call is TRBV7-2, the J call TRBJ2-7; 10 positions agree with TRBD2. The CDR3 loop reads CASSPERGGYEQYF. The CDR3 DNA reads as TGTGCCAGCAGCCCGGAGCGGGGGGGCTACGAGCAGTACTTC.